The clone carrying this TCR beta chain was seen once. The method was immunoSEQ multiplex PCR; TCRdb's version includes in-frame clones alone and lacks a portion of them. The profile shows 95,000 to 150,000 clones, around 83% of them singletons. This sample was taken from a study of blood T cell repertoires in COVID-19. This CDR3 has 15 amino acids. The V and J ends lost 5 bases and 7 bases, in that order; junction bases with no gene match: 7. The germline V gene encodes CDR1 MDHEN and CDR2 SYDVKM. V usage is TRBV28 and J usage is TRBJ1-6, with TRBD1 matching over 8 bases. Sequences were obtained from peripheral blood. This TCR came from a man aged 80 or over with active or convalescent COVID-19. The chain's CDR3 is CASSTPGQANSPLHF. The CDR3 DNA reads as TGTGCCAGCAGTACTCCGGGACAGGCGAATTCACCCCTCCACTTT.